This T cell receptor beta chain was observed in a study of blood T cell repertoires in COVID-19. V lost 5 bases and J lost 2, with 9 bases in between. Germline V gives CDR1 MRHNA, CDR2 SNTAGT. The CDR3 loop spans 13 amino acids. Per the study methods: Reference gene primer amplification gave nucleated cell count estimates. Clones were sequenced by immunoSEQ multiplex PCR, and TCRdb holds only the in-frame ones, with some missing. V, J and clone size are taken as reported in that table, and D and trimming were inferred from the DNA itself. The profile covers 270,000 or so clones, with about nine tenths appearing a single time and 0.94% taken by the ten largest.

This receptor was taken from a woman aged 40 to 50 who had recovered from COVID-19. V usage is TRBV6-4 and J usage is TRBJ1-1; TRBD1 might be the D (5 bases). The sequencing sample was made of peripheral blood. The CDR3 is CASSPDSNTEAFF. The CDR3, as DNA: TGTGCCAGCAGTCCTGACAGCAACACTGAAGCTTTCTTT.